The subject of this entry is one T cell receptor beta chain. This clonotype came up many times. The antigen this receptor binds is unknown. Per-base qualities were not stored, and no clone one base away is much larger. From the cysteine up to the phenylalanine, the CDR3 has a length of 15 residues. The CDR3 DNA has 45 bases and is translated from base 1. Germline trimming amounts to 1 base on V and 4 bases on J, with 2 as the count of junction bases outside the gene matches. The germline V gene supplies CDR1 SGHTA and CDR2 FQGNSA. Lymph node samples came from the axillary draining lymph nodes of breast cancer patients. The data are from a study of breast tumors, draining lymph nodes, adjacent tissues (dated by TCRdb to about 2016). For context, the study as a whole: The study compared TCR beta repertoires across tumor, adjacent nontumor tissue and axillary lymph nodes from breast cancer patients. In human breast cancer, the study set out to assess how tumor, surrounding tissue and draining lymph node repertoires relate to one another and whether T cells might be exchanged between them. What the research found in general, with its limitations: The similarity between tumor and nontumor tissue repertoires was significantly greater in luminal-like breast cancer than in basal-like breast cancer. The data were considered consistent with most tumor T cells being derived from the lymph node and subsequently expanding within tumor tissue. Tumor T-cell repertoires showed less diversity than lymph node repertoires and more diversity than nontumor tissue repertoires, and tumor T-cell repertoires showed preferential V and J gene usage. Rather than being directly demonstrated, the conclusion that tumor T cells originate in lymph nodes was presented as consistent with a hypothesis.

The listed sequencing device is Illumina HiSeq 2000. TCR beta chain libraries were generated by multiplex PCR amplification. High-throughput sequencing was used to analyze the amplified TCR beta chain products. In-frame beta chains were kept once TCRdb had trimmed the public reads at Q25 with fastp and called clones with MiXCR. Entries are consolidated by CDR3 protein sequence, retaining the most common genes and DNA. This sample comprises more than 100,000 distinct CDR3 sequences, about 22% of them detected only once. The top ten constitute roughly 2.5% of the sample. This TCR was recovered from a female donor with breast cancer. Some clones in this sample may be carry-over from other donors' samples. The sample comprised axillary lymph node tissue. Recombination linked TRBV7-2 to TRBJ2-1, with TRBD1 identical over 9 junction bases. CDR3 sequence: CASSLGGQGYNEQFF. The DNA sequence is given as TGTGCCAGCAGCTTAGGTGGACAGGGGTACAATGAGCAGTTCTTC.